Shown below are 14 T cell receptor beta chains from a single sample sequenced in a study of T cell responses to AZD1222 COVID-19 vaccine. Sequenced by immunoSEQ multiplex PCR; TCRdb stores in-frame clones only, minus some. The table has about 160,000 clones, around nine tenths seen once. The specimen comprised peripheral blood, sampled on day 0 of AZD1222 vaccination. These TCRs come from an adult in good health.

CDR3 nucleotides: TGTGCCAGCAGTTATACAGGGCATATGAAAAATTCACCCCTCCACTTT. Residues: CASSYTGHMKNSPLHF. The chain uses TRBV27 and TRBJ1-6, with TRBD1 as a possible D gene (6 bases). This CDR3 comprises 16 residues. The V end was cut by 4 bases, the J end by 7 bases, with 17 bases between. Germline V gene data show CDR1 as MNHEY and CDR2 as SMNVEV (reference sequence).

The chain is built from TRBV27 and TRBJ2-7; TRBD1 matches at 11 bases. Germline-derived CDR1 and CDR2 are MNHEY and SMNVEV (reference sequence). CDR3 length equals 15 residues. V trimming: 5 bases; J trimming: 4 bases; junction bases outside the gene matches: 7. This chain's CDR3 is CASSPSGTGGYEQYF. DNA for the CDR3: TGTGCCAGCAGTCCCTCCGGGACAGGGGGTTACGAGCAGTACTTC.

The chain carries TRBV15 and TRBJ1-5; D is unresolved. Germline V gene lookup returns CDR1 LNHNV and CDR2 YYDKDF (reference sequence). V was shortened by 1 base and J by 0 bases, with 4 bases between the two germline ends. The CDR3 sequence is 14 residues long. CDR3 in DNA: TGTGCCACCAGCAGAGGGGTTAGCAATCAGCCCCAGCATTTT. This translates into CATSRGVSNQPQHF.

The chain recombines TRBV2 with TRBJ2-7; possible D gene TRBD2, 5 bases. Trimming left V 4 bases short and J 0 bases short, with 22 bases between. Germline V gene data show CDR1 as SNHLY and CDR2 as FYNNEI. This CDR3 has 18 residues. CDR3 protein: CASSVPTPDSKSSYEQYF. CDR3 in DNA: TGTGCCAGCAGTGTCCCCACACCGGACTCTAAAAGCTCCTACGAGCAGTACTTC.

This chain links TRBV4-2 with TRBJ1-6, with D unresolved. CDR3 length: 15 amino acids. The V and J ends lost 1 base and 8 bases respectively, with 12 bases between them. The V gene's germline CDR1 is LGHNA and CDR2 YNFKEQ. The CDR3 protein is CASSQALRDYSPLHF. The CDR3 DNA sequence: TGTGCCAGCAGCCAAGCTTTGAGAGATTATTCACCCCTCCACTTT.

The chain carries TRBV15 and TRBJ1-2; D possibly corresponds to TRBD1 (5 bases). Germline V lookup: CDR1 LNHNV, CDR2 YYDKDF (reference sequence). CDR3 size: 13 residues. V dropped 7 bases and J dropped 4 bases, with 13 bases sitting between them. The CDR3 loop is CATMGQDTYGYTF. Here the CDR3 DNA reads TGTGCCACCATGGGGCAGGACACCTATGGCTACACCTTC.

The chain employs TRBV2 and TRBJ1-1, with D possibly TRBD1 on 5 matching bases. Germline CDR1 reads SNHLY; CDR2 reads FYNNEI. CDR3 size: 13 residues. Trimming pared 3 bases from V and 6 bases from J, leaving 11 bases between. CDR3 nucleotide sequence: TGTGCCAGCAGTGACCGGGGCCGGGCTGAAGCTTTCTTT. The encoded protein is CASSDRGRAEAFF.

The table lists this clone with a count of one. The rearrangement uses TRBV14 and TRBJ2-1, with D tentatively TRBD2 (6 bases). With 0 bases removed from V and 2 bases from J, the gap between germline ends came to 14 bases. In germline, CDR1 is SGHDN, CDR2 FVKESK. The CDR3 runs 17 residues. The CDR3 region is CASSQDVSGVPYNEQFF. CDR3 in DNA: TGTGCCAGCAGCCAAGACGTCTCGGGGGTCCCCTACAATGAGCAGTTCTTC.

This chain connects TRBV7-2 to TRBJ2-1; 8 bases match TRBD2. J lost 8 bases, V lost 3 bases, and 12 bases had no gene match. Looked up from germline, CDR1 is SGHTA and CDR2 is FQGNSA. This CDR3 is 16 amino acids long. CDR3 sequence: CASSFNSAGALYEQFF. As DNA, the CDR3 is TGTGCCAGCAGCTTTAATTCAGCGGGAGCTCTCTATGAGCAGTTCTTC.

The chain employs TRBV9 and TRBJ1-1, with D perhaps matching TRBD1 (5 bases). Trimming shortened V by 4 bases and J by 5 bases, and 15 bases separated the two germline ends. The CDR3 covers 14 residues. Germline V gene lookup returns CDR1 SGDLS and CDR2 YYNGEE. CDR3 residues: CASSSQGYGTEAFF. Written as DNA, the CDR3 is TGTGCCAGCAGCTCTCAGGGTTATGGGACTGAAGCTTTCTTT.

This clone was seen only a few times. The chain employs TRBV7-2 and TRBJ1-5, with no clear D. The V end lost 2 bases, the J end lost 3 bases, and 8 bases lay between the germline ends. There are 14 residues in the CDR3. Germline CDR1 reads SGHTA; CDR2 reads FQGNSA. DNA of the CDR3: TGTGCCAGCAGCTTATGGTACAACAATCAGCCCCAGCATTTT. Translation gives CASSLWYNNQPQHF.

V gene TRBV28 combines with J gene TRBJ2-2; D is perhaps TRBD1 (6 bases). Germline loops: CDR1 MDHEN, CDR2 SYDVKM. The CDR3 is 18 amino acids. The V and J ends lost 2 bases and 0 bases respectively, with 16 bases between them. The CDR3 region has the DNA TGTGCCAGCAGTTTAATTTCCAGGGGAGCGCCGAACACCGGGGAGCTGTTTTTT. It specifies CASSLISRGAPNTGELFF.

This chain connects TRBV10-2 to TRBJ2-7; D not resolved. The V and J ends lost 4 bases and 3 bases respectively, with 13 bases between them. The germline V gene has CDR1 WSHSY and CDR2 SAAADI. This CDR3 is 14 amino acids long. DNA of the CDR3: TGCGCCAGCAGTGCGGTGGCCGGAAGCTACGAGCAGTACTTC. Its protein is CASSAVAGSYEQYF.

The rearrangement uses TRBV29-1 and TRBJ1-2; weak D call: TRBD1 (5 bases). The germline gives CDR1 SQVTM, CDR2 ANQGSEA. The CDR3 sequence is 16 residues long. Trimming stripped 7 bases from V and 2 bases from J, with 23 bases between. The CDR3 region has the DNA TGCAGCGCCGAGGGAGACAGCGACTTACTAAACTATGGCTACACCTTC. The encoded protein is CSAEGDSDLLNYGYTF.